Listed below are T cell receptor beta chains from one sample, sequenced in a study of early T cells in non-severe SARS-CoV-2 infection. TCRdb re-derived calls from the 5' RACE reads in MiXCR, one entry per CDR3 protein. Seen here are roughly 30,000 distinct CDR3 sequences, roughly 4.7% observed once, and the top ten hold around 6%. Material: whole blood. The receptors shown here come from an adult who was a healthcare worker with PCR-confirmed SARS-CoV-2 infection or an uninfected control (not recorded which). Each CDR3 is given with its conserved first and last residue. Each record gives: D gene, J gene, V gene, clone size, CDR3 protein, CDR3 DNA. D genes are given only for firm matches. Clone size is not always given. Where it is, it says once, few, many or a class for expanded clones.

D gene: NA; J gene: TRBJ2-1; V gene: TRBV7-8; clone size: few; CDR3 protein: CASSLSGAYNEQFF; CDR3 DNA: TGTGCCAGCAGCTTGTCAGGGGCTTACAATGAGCAGTTCTTC
D gene: NA; J gene: TRBJ1-2; V gene: TRBV4-1; clone size: many; CDR3 protein: CASSQDGGTFYGYTF; CDR3 DNA: TGCGCCAGCAGCCAAGATGGGGGCACCTTCTATGGCTACACCTTC
D gene: NA; J gene: TRBJ2-1; V gene: TRBV24-1; clone size: NA; CDR3 protein: CATSDFPDSSYNEQFF; CDR3 DNA: TGTGCCACCAGTGATTTTCCCGACAGCTCCTACAATGAGCAGTTCTTC
D gene: TRBD2; J gene: TRBJ2-7; V gene: TRBV9; clone size: few; CDR3 protein: CASSSTGTSGNYEQYF; CDR3 DNA: TGTGCCAGCAGCTCTACCGGGACTAGCGGGAATTACGAGCAGTACTTC
D gene: TRBD1; J gene: TRBJ1-3; V gene: TRBV7-2; clone size: NA; CDR3 protein: CASSRTGSSGNTIYF; CDR3 DNA: TGTGCCAGCAGCCGGACAGGGAGCTCTGGAAACACCATATATTTT
D gene: NA; J gene: TRBJ2-3; V gene: TRBV10-3; clone size: many; CDR3 protein: CAISDSRAKAGTDTQYF; CDR3 DNA: TGTGCCATCAGTGATTCGAGGGCGAAGGCAGGCACAGATACGCAGTATTTT
D gene: NA; J gene: TRBJ2-3; V gene: TRBV7-9; clone size: many; CDR3 protein: CASSPPMPTTDTQYF; CDR3 DNA: TGTGCCAGCAGCCCCCCAATGCCAACCACAGATACGCAGTATTTT
D gene: NA; J gene: TRBJ1-5; V gene: TRBV3-1; clone size: few; CDR3 protein: CASSQGQQGSNQPQHF; CDR3 DNA: TGTGCCAGCAGCCAAGGGCAACAGGGTAGCAATCAGCCCCAGCATTTT
D gene: TRBD2; J gene: TRBJ2-1; V gene: TRBV6-6; clone size: many; CDR3 protein: CASSRLAGGPSNEQFF; CDR3 DNA: TGTGCCAGCAGTCGTCTAGCGGGAGGGCCGTCGAATGAGCAGTTCTTC
D gene: TRBD1; J gene: TRBJ2-1; V gene: TRBV12-3/TRBV12-4; clone size: many; CDR3 protein: CASSNRDRNNEQFF; CDR3 DNA: TGTGCCAGCAGTAACCGGGACAGAAACAATGAGCAGTTCTTC
D gene: TRBD1; J gene: TRBJ1-1; V gene: TRBV15; clone size: NA; CDR3 protein: CATSRDPRTGETEAFF; CDR3 DNA: TGTGCCACCAGCAGAGACCCTAGGACAGGAGAAACTGAAGCTTTCTTT
D gene: TRBD2; J gene: TRBJ2-1; V gene: TRBV7-3; clone size: many; CDR3 protein: CASSPAGGAIGEQFF; CDR3 DNA: TGTGCCAGCAGCCCTGCGGGAGGGGCAATTGGTGAGCAGTTCTTC
D gene: TRBD2; J gene: TRBJ2-7; V gene: TRBV9; clone size: few; CDR3 protein: CASSPRQGLAAYEQYF; CDR3 DNA: TGTGCCAGCAGCCCGAGACAGGGACTAGCGGCCTACGAGCAGTACTTC
D gene: NA; J gene: TRBJ2-1; V gene: TRBV10-3; clone size: NA; CDR3 protein: CANRTKHNEQFF; CDR3 DNA: TGTGCCAACAGGACTAAACACAATGAGCAGTTCTTC
D gene: TRBD1; J gene: TRBJ2-3; V gene: TRBV28; clone size: many; CDR3 protein: CASRAQGVPNTDTQYF; CDR3 DNA: TGTGCCAGCAGGGCCCAGGGGGTTCCTAACACAGATACGCAGTATTTT
D gene: NA; J gene: TRBJ1-1; V gene: TRBV18; clone size: few; CDR3 protein: CASSPIRSDTEAFF; CDR3 DNA: TGTGCCAGCTCACCAATAAGATCGGACACTGAAGCTTTCTTT
D gene: NA; J gene: TRBJ2-1; V gene: TRBV2; clone size: few; CDR3 protein: CASSDQGVSYNEQFF; CDR3 DNA: TGTGCCAGCAGTGACCAGGGAGTATCCTACAATGAGCAGTTCTTC
D gene: TRBD1; J gene: TRBJ1-1; V gene: TRBV6-1; clone size: many; CDR3 protein: CASIGTGDNTEAFF; CDR3 DNA: TGTGCCAGCATCGGGACAGGGGATAACACTGAAGCTTTCTTT
D gene: NA; J gene: TRBJ2-5; V gene: TRBV13; clone size: many; CDR3 protein: CASSPRSPGSYTQYF; CDR3 DNA: TGTGCCAGCAGCCCCCGTTCTCCAGGGTCCTATACCCAGTACTTC
D gene: NA; J gene: TRBJ2-5; V gene: TRBV5-5; clone size: many; CDR3 protein: CASSEYTRQETQYF; CDR3 DNA: TGTGCCAGCAGCGAGTACACCCGCCAAGAGACCCAGTACTTC
D gene: NA; J gene: TRBJ2-2; V gene: TRBV24-1; clone size: NA; CDR3 protein: CATSDPASHAGELFF; CDR3 DNA: TGTGCCACCAGTGATCCCGCGTCGCACGCCGGGGAGCTGTTTTTT
D gene: NA; J gene: TRBJ2-7; V gene: TRBV7-9; clone size: many; CDR3 protein: CASSPGLGEQYF; CDR3 DNA: TGTGCCAGCAGCCCAGGGTTGGGAGAGCAGTACTTC
D gene: TRBD1; J gene: TRBJ2-7; V gene: TRBV10-3; clone size: NA; CDR3 protein: CAITGDSQYEQYF; CDR3 DNA: TGTGCCATCACCGGGGACAGTCAGTACGAGCAGTACTTC
D gene: NA; J gene: TRBJ1-4; V gene: TRBV5-1; clone size: many; CDR3 protein: CASSLTQGTNEKLFF; CDR3 DNA: TGCGCCAGCAGCTTAACCCAGGGCACTAATGAAAAACTGTTTTTT
D gene: TRBD2; J gene: TRBJ2-3; V gene: TRBV14; clone size: many; CDR3 protein: CASSQVAGGPNTQYF; CDR3 DNA: TGTGCCAGCAGCCAAGTCGCGGGAGGGCCGAATACGCAGTATTTT
D gene: TRBD2; J gene: TRBJ2-5; V gene: TRBV25-1; clone size: many; CDR3 protein: CASSPRRGGGETQYF; CDR3 DNA: TGTGCCAGCAGTCCCCGGCGGGGGGGCGGAGAGACCCAGTACTTC
D gene: NA; J gene: TRBJ2-5; V gene: TRBV5-1; clone size: few; CDR3 protein: CASSTGLGVGTQYF; CDR3 DNA: TGCGCCAGCAGCACTGGGCTAGGGGTAGGGACCCAGTACTTC
D gene: NA; J gene: TRBJ2-5; V gene: TRBV4-2; clone size: many; CDR3 protein: CASSQVRGQETQYF; CDR3 DNA: TGTGCCAGCAGCCAAGTTAGGGGCCAAGAGACCCAGTACTTC
D gene: NA; J gene: TRBJ1-6; V gene: TRBV4-2; clone size: many; CDR3 protein: CASSPMAGRNSPLHF; CDR3 DNA: TGTGCCAGCAGCCCTATGGCGGGGAGGAATTCACCCCTCCACTTT
D gene: NA; J gene: TRBJ2-5; V gene: TRBV3-1; clone size: many; CDR3 protein: CASSKTAETQYF; CDR3 DNA: TGTGCCAGCAGCAAAACCGCAGAGACCCAGTACTTC
D gene: NA; J gene: TRBJ1-2; V gene: TRBV12-3/TRBV12-4; clone size: few; CDR3 protein: CASSPDRLYGYTF; CDR3 DNA: TGTGCCAGCAGTCCCGACAGGCTCTATGGCTACACCTTC
D gene: NA; J gene: TRBJ2-5; V gene: TRBV5-1; clone size: many; CDR3 protein: CASSLAVDSRGDTQYF; CDR3 DNA: TGCGCCAGCAGCTTGGCCGTTGACAGCCGAGGGGATACCCAGTACTTC
D gene: TRBD2; J gene: TRBJ2-1; V gene: TRBV9; clone size: few; CDR3 protein: CASSVGGGAPRDNEQFF; CDR3 DNA: TGTGCCAGCAGCGTAGGCGGGGGGGCTCCCCGCGACAATGAGCAGTTCTTC
D gene: TRBD1; J gene: TRBJ2-1; V gene: TRBV5-6; clone size: NA; CDR3 protein: CASSWGTGRNEQFF; CDR3 DNA: TGTGCCAGCAGCTGGGGGACAGGGAGAAATGAGCAGTTCTTC
D gene: TRBD1; J gene: TRBJ1-5; V gene: TRBV4-2; clone size: many; CDR3 protein: CASSQGRGEGNQPQHF; CDR3 DNA: TGTGCCAGCAGCCAAGGCAGGGGGGAAGGCAATCAGCCCCAGCATTTT
D gene: NA; J gene: TRBJ2-7; V gene: TRBV24-1; clone size: many; CDR3 protein: CATSDPPSSSEQYF; CDR3 DNA: TGTGCCACCAGTGATCCACCCTCTAGCTCCGAGCAGTACTTC
D gene: NA; J gene: TRBJ2-2; V gene: TRBV6-4; clone size: few; CDR3 protein: CASSVYRNTGELFF; CDR3 DNA: TGTGCCAGCAGTGTTTACAGGAACACCGGGGAGCTGTTTTTT
D gene: NA; J gene: TRBJ2-7; V gene: TRBV29-1; clone size: NA; CDR3 protein: CSVSLSGAYEQYF; CDR3 DNA: TGCAGCGTTAGCCTGTCAGGGGCCTACGAGCAGTACTTC
D gene: NA; J gene: TRBJ2-1; V gene: TRBV29-1; clone size: NA; CDR3 protein: CSVWDNRQFF; CDR3 DNA: TGCAGCGTTTGGGACAATAGGCAGTTCTTC
D gene: NA; J gene: TRBJ2-5; V gene: TRBV6-1; clone size: many; CDR3 protein: CASSEGPTSVLIFAYF; CDR3 DNA: TGTGCCAGCAGTGAAGGCCCAACCTCTGTCCTCATTTTTGCGTACTTC
D gene: TRBD2; J gene: TRBJ2-3; V gene: TRBV7-8; clone size: NA; CDR3 protein: CASSLAGTSSADTQYF; CDR3 DNA: TGTGCCAGCAGCTTAGCTGGGACTAGTTCTGCAGATACGCAGTATTTT
D gene: TRBD1; J gene: TRBJ2-1; V gene: TRBV3-1; clone size: NA; CDR3 protein: CASSQFRDRGRNEQFF; CDR3 DNA: TGTGCCAGCAGCCAATTCCGGGACAGGGGCCGAAATGAGCAGTTCTTC
D gene: TRBD2; J gene: TRBJ2-2; V gene: TRBV6-1; clone size: many; CDR3 protein: CASRELLAGGGELFF; CDR3 DNA: TGTGCCAGCAGGGAATTACTAGCGGGAGGCGGGGAGCTGTTTTTT
D gene: NA; J gene: TRBJ2-7; V gene: TRBV6-2/TRBV6-3; clone size: few; CDR3 protein: CASNAGRNEQYF; CDR3 DNA: TGTGCCAGCAACGCAGGGAGGAACGAGCAGTACTTC
D gene: NA; J gene: TRBJ2-2; V gene: TRBV5-1; clone size: many; CDR3 protein: CASSLPDTGELFF; CDR3 DNA: TGCGCCAGCAGCCTCCCCGACACCGGGGAGCTGTTTTTT
D gene: NA; J gene: TRBJ2-3; V gene: TRBV10-3; clone size: few; CDR3 protein: CAISDYAGRTTDTQYF; CDR3 DNA: TGTGCCATCAGTGACTATGCAGGGCGTACAACCGATACGCAGTATTTT
D gene: NA; J gene: TRBJ2-2; V gene: TRBV7-8; clone size: few; CDR3 protein: CASTPQGLGTGELFF; CDR3 DNA: TGTGCCAGCACCCCACAGGGATTAGGGACCGGGGAGCTGTTTTTT
D gene: NA; J gene: TRBJ1-2; V gene: TRBV5-1; clone size: many; CDR3 protein: CASSLVGENGYTF; CDR3 DNA: TGCGCCAGCAGCTTGGTCGGCGAGAATGGCTACACCTTC